This T cell receptor (beta chain) was identified during a study of Graves' ophthalmopathy and Graves' hyperthyroidism. About the research overall: Before any treatment, peripheral blood was taken at the initial diagnosis.

Researchers took RNA transcripts and amplified TCR beta CDR3 regions from them. Following a first-round RT-PCR that used HTBI primers, a second-round multiplex PCR was carried out. TCRdb recomputed calls from the multiplex PCR reads with MiXCR, one row per CDR3 protein. Of 170,000 or so distinct CDR3 sequences in the sample, about 40% were seen once. In donors with ophthalmopathy, activity was moderate-to-severe, with CAS ≥3, NOSPECS ≥4 and duration under 3 months. The CDR3 consists of 11 residues. CDR1 MNHEY and CDR2 SVGEGT come from the germline V gene. The V end lost 3 bases, the J end lost 7 bases, and 7 bases lay between the germline ends. This clonotype was observed at least ten times.

This clonotype originated in a woman aged 35 to 49 with Graves' ophthalmopathy. Sequences were obtained from peripheral blood. The V call is TRBV6-2 or TRBV6-3, the J call TRBJ2-7; D gene unclear. The CDR3 DNA follows: TGTGCCAGCAGTTATAACGGTGAGCAGTACTTC. It encodes CASSYNGEQYF.